These 29 T cell receptor beta chains came from one sample sequenced in a study of beta chain features in type 1 diabetes. Their specific antigens are unknown. Study-level results: Type 1 diabetes patients had TCRB CDR3s that were shorter (moderately but significantly so) in all four CD4+ subsets.

Every bit of the isolated RNA underwent reverse transcription, so sequencing read expressed TCRB transcripts. Some clones are missing from TCRdb's copy, which holds only in-frame ones; the method was immunoSEQ multiplex PCR. The sample has about 190,000 clones, around 8% seen once. Sequenced material: central memory CD4+ T cells from blood. The source is a woman between 40 and 50 years old with type 1 diabetes.

The genes are TRBV5-1 and TRBJ2-5, with 11 positions matching TRBD2. The CDR3 extends over 15 amino acids. With V trimmed by 3 bases and J by 3 bases, 4 bases remained unmatched. Germline V gene data show CDR1 as SGHRS and CDR2 as YFSETQ. The CDR3 DNA sequence: TGCGCCAGCAGCTGGAGTAGCGGGGGGGAAGAGACCCAGTACTTC. Translation gives CASSWSSGGEETQYF.

This clone was seen at least ten times. The rearrangement uses TRBV11-2 and TRBJ2-1; 12 nucleotides line up with TRBD2. With V trimmed by 6 bases and J by 9 bases, 12 bases remained unmatched. Germline V CDR1 and CDR2: SGHAT, FQNNGV. CDR3 length: 16 amino acids. In DNA form, the CDR3 reads TGTGCCAGCAGTGGGACTAGCGGGCAAGGATGGGGTGAGCAGTTCTTC. Protein sequence: CASSGTSGQGWGEQFF. The variable domain in full, with the rest retrieved from reference TRBV11-2 and TRBJ2-1, is EAGVAQSPRYKIIEKRQSVAFWCNPISGHATLYWYQQILGQGPKLLIQFQNNGVVDDSQLPKDRFSAERLKGVDSTLKIQPAKLEDSAVYLCASSGTSGQGWGEQFFGPGTRLTVL.

In this sample, this clone turned up a few times. The chain is built from TRBV7-9 and TRBJ1-2; perhaps TRBD1 as D (6 bases). The CDR3 length is 11 residues. Between the trimmed V and J ends, which lost 8 bases and 6 bases, there was a span of 10 bases. Germline V gene sequence: CDR1 SEHNR, CDR2 FQNEAQ (reference sequence). The CDR3, as DNA: TGTGCCAGCCACGAGGGGGATGGCTACACCTTC. Translated: CASHEGDGYTF.

The J gene is TRBJ2-7, the V gene TRBV5-4, with D perhaps matching TRBD2 (5 bases). The V end was cut by 4 bases, the J end by 0 bases, with 14 bases between. Per the germline V gene, CDR1 is SGHNT and CDR2 is YYREEE (reference sequence). The CDR3 has 15 amino acids. The CDR3 region has the DNA TGTGCCAGCAGCCCGGGATCCGAGAGCTCCTACGAGCAGTACTTC. This codes for CASSPGSESSYEQYF.

In this sample, this clone turned up a few times. The rearrangement uses TRBV30 and TRBJ1-1, with D uncertain. The germline V gene has CDR1 GTSNPN and CDR2 SVGIG (reference sequence). The CDR3 loop spans 13 amino acids. The germline V and J ends were trimmed by 4 bases and 5 bases, with 14 bases remaining between them. Here the CDR3 reads CAWTGGKGTEAFF. The CDR3 DNA sequence: TGTGCCTGGACGGGAGGGAAAGGAACTGAAGCTTTCTTT.

This clone turned up a few times. V gene TRBV9 combines with J gene TRBJ1-6; TRBD1 agrees at 7 bases. The V gene's germline CDR1 is SGDLS and CDR2 YYNGEE. Trimming removed 1 base from V and 9 bases from J; junction bases left unmatched: 7. The CDR3 has 15 residues. DNA for the CDR3: TGTGCCAGCAGCGTAAATACAGGGGACGGTTCACCCCTCCACTTT. Encoded protein: CASSVNTGDGSPLHF.

This clone was seen only a few times. This chain uses TRBV9 with TRBJ2-3; 8 bases align to TRBD1. V shed 4 bases, J shed 4 bases, and the junction held 8 bases outside the gene matches. Germline lookup yields CDR1 SGDLS and CDR2 YYNGEE. The CDR3 is 15 amino acids. The CDR3 DNA reads as TGTGCCAGCAGCACCCGACAGGGGTTGTCAGATACGCAGTATTTT. It translates to CASSTRQGLSDTQYF.

The genes are TRBV28 and TRBJ2-7; D gene unclear. V lost 3 bases to trimming and J lost 6 bases, with 9 bases between them. CDR1 MDHEN and CDR2 SYDVKM come from the germline V gene. The CDR3 runs to 12 residues. CDR3 sequence reads: CASSFAVSEQYF. The CDR3 DNA is TGTGCCAGCAGTTTCGCAGTTTCCGAGCAGTACTTC.

The rearrangement uses TRBV7-8 and TRBJ1-2, with a possible D match to TRBD1 (5 bases). Germline V gene data show CDR1 as SGHVS and CDR2 as FQNEAQ. The CDR3 covers 13 residues. V lost 5 bases and J 4 bases, leaving 11 bases between the germline ends. Here the CDR3 reads CASSQTEIYGYTF. The DNA of the CDR3 is TGTGCCAGCAGCCAGACAGAGATCTATGGCTACACCTTC.

The chain links TRBV2 to TRBJ2-5; 12 nucleotides match TRBD2. The ends lost 6 bases at V and 5 bases at J; junction bases unmatched: 7. The CDR3 contains 15 residues. Germline loops: CDR1 SNHLY, CDR2 FYNNEI. The CDR3 DNA reads as TGTGCCAGCAGGTTTAGACTAGCGGGAGTGGAGACCCAGTACTTC. It specifies CASRFRLAGVETQYF.

The rearrangement uses TRBV5-6 and TRBJ1-1; D is possibly TRBD1 (6 bases). V was cut by 4 bases and J by 4 bases, with 11 bases left in between. The CDR3 spans 13 residues. Germline V gene data show CDR1 as SGHDT and CDR2 as YYEEEE. The CDR3 loop is CASSRGEGTEAFF. In DNA, the CDR3 is TGTGCCAGCAGCAGGGGGGAGGGCACTGAAGCTTTCTTT. Together with reference TRBV5-6 and TRBJ1-1, the CDR3 gives the full variable domain: DAGVTQSPTHLIKTRGQQVTLRCSPKSGHDTVSWYQQALGQGPQFIFQYYEEEERQRGNFPDRFSGHQFPNYSSELNVNALLLGDSALYLCASSRGEGTEAFFGQGTRLTVV.

This clone was observed a few times. This chain connects TRBV5-1 to TRBJ2-7; 10 nucleotides align to TRBD2. There are 14 residues in the CDR3. The V gene's germline CDR1 is SGHRS and CDR2 YFSETQ. Germline trimming cut 3 bases from V and 6 bases from J; bases unmatched to any gene: 6. The CDR3 here is CASSSGLAVLEQYF. DNA of the CDR3: TGCGCCAGCAGCTCAGGACTAGCGGTCCTCGAGCAGTACTTC.

The V call is TRBV7-9, the J call TRBJ1-5; D uncertain. The V and J ends lost 4 bases and 0 bases respectively, with 4 bases between them. Germline loops: CDR1 SEHNR, CDR2 FQNEAQ (reference sequence). The CDR3 spans 13 residues. The CDR3: CASSSYSNQPQHF. For the CDR3, the DNA is TGTGCCAGCAGCTCCTATAGCAATCAGCCCCAGCATTTT.

In its sample, this clone was seen a few times. The rearrangement uses TRBV4-3 and TRBJ2-1, with 12 bases that match TRBD2. Germline V gene lookup returns CDR1 LGHNA and CDR2 YSLEER. J was trimmed by 8 bases and V by 5 bases; bases with no gene match: 7. The CDR3 is made up of 15 amino acids. Written as DNA, the CDR3 is TGCGCCAGCAGCTACGAGACTAGCGGGAGAGATGAGCAGTTCTTC. Translation gives CASSYETSGRDEQFF.

The V and J genes are TRBV5-1 and TRBJ2-7; TRBD1 aligns across 9 bases. Germline CDR1 is SGHRS and CDR2 is YFSETQ. The V and J ends lost 2 bases and 7 bases, in that order; junction bases with no gene match: 7. This CDR3 contains 14 residues. CDR3 in DNA: TGCGCCAGCAGCTTAGGGGGACAGGGTTTGGAGCAGTACTTC. Translating it yields CASSLGGQGLEQYF.

The chain employs TRBV6-6 and TRBJ2-1; 11 nucleotides align to TRBD1. V lost 6 bases and J lost 8; bases outside the gene matches: 3. Germline CDR1 MNHNY, CDR2 SVGAGI (reference sequence). This CDR3 is 13 amino acids long. CDR3 region: CASRGQGDYEQFF. The CDR3 nucleotides are TGTGCCAGCAGGGGACAGGGGGACTATGAGCAGTTCTTC.

This clone showed up just a few times. The rearrangement links TRBV4-2 to TRBJ2-7, with 12 bases matching TRBD1. The V gene end was trimmed by 0 bases and the J gene end by 7 bases; junction bases not matched to a gene: 4. This CDR3 contains 15 residues. The germline V gene encodes CDR1 LGHNA and CDR2 YNFKEQ. CDR3 amino acids: CASSQEGQGAGEQYF. The CDR3 DNA reads as TGTGCCAGCAGCCAAGAGGGACAGGGGGCTGGGGAGCAGTACTTC.

This clone was seen a handful of times. The V and J genes are TRBV5-8 and TRBJ2-1; no definite D call. Trimming pared 1 base from V and 1 base from J, leaving 9 bases between. This CDR3 spans 15 amino acids. The V gene's germline CDR1 is SGHTS and CDR2 YDEGEE. In DNA, the CDR3 is TGTGCCAGCAGCTTGAGCTCACTATCCTACAATGAGCAGTTCTTC. It is translated as CASSLSSLSYNEQFF.

The chain links TRBV7-9 to TRBJ2-3, with TRBD2 matching over 7 bases. Unmatched junction bases numbered 9, after V lost 3 bases and J lost 3 bases. The CDR3 is 16 residues long. Germline CDR1 and CDR2: SEHNR and FQNEAQ (reference sequence). For the CDR3, the DNA is TGTGCCAGCAGCTTTTCGTCTAGCGGAAGTACAGATACGCAGTATTTT. It yields the protein CASSFSSSGSTDTQYF.

This clone was seen only a few times. The CDR3 is CAWRSWTGGDTEAFF. DNA for the CDR3: TGTGCCTGGAGATCTTGGACAGGCGGTGACACTGAAGCTTTCTTT. The chain is built from TRBV30 and TRBJ1-1; 7 nucleotides line up with TRBD1. The length of the CDR3 is 15 residues. Per germline, CDR1 GTSNPN and CDR2 SVGIG (reference sequence). Unmatched junction bases numbered 10, after V lost 3 bases and J lost 3 bases.

This clone appeared a few times. The rearrangement uses TRBV7-2 and TRBJ1-1; the D gene is possibly TRBD1 (6 bases). Trimming took off 3 bases at V and 4 bases at J, with 12 bases between the two ends. Per the germline V gene, CDR1 is SGHTA and CDR2 is FQGNSA. The CDR3 is 14 amino acids. CDR3 bases: TGTGCCAGCAGCTTCAGGGGAAGGGCCACTGAAGCTTTCTTT. Amino acid sequence: CASSFRGRATEAFF.

This clone was seen a few times. The chain has TRBV25-1 and TRBJ1-1; 7 nucleotides match TRBD1. Germline trimming cut 4 bases from V and 4 bases from J; bases unmatched to any gene: 12. CDR1 is MGHDK, CDR2 SYGVNS, per germline. This CDR3 has 16 amino acids. The CDR3 coding sequence is TGTGCCAGCAGTGGAGGGGACAGAGTTGTCAGCACTGAAGCTTTCTTT. Protein: CASSGGDRVVSTEAFF.

The J gene is TRBJ1-1, the V gene TRBV5-5; 7 nucleotides align to TRBD1. V dropped 5 bases and J dropped 4; count of bases not matched to a gene: 11. This CDR3 region has 15 residues. Germline V gene data show CDR1 as SGHKS and CDR2 as YYEKEE (reference sequence). As DNA, the CDR3 is TGTGCCAGCAGTACAGGGGCCCGTTTAGGCACTGAAGCTTTCTTT. As protein: CASSTGARLGTEAFF.

The V and J genes are TRBV4-3 and TRBJ2-7, with 13 bases lining up with TRBD2. The germline gives CDR1 LGHNA, CDR2 YSLEER. The CDR3 has 17 residues. J lost 0 bases, V lost 4 bases, and 6 bases had no gene match. The CDR3 sequence: CASSPAWTSGSSYEQYF. CDR3 nucleotides: TGCGCCAGCAGCCCAGCATGGACTAGCGGGAGCTCCTACGAGCAGTACTTC.

This clone came up a few times. This chain connects TRBV7-3 to TRBJ2-1; D uncertain. Between the trimmed V and J ends, which lost 5 bases and 7 bases, there was a span of 9 bases. Germline CDR1 SGHTA, CDR2 FQGTGA. The CDR3 is made up of 12 amino acids. CDR3 region: CASSLSPNEQFF. The CDR3 region has the DNA TGTGCCAGCAGCCTTAGCCCTAATGAGCAGTTCTTC.

The table lists this clone with many counts. The genes are TRBV6-5 and TRBJ1-2; D uncertain. V was cut by 2 bases and J by 4 bases, with 8 bases left in between. The CDR3 length is 13 residues. CDR1 is MNHEY and CDR2 is SVGAGI in the germline V gene. The CDR3: CASSYEGTYGYTF. The DNA for the CDR3 is TGTGCCAGCAGTTACGAGGGCACCTATGGCTACACCTTC.

The DNA for the CDR3 is TGCGCCAGCCGGAGGGCCGGGAGAGGGTACAATGAGCAGTTCTTC. This translates into CASRRAGRGYNEQFF. The J gene is TRBJ2-1, the V gene TRBV4-1; D possibly corresponds to TRBD2 (6 bases). The germline V and J ends were trimmed by 8 bases and 4 bases, with 18 bases remaining between them. CDR1 is MGHRA, CDR2 YSYEKL, per germline. The CDR3 runs 15 residues.

The CDR3 region is CASCRERVGGYTF. The CDR3 DNA reads TGTGCCAGTTGCAGGGAGCGGGTTGGTGGCTACACCTTC. The chain is built from TRBV19 and TRBJ1-2, with D possibly TRBD1 on 5 matching bases. The CDR3 has 13 residues. V was pared by 8 bases and J by 7 bases, with 17 bases between. Germline V gene data show CDR1 as LNHDA and CDR2 as SQIVND (reference sequence).

The chain uses TRBV28 and TRBJ2-5, with 8 bases fitting TRBD1. J gave up 5 bases and V 8 bases, and 10 bases lay outside the gene matches. Germline values: CDR1 MDHEN, CDR2 SYDVKM. The CDR3 consists of 14 residues. The CDR3 is CASHGRGLRETQYF. The CDR3 DNA reads as TGTGCCAGCCACGGCAGGGGGCTTCGGGAGACCCAGTACTTC. Looking up the rest from reference TRBV28 and TRBJ2-5 gives the full variable domain: DVKVTQSSRYLVKRTGEKVFLECVQDMDHENMFWYRQDPGLGLRLIYFSYDVKMKEKGDIPEGYSVSREKKERFSLILESASTNQTSMYLCASHGRGLRETQYFGPGTRLLVL.